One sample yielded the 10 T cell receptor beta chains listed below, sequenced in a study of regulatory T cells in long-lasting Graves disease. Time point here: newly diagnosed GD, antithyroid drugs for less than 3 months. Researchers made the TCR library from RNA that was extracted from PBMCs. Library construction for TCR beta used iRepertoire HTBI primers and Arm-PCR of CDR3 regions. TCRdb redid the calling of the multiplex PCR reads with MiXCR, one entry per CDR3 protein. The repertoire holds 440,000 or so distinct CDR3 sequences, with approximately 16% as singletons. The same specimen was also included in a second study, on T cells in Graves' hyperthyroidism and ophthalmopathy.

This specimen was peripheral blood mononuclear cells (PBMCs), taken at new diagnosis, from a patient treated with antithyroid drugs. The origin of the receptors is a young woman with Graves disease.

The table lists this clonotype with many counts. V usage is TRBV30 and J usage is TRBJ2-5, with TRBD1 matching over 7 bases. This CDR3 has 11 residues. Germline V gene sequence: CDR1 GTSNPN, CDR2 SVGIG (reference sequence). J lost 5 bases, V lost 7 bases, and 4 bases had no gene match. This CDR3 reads CASDRRETQYF. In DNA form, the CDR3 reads TGTGCCTCGGACAGGAGGGAGACCCAGTACTTC.

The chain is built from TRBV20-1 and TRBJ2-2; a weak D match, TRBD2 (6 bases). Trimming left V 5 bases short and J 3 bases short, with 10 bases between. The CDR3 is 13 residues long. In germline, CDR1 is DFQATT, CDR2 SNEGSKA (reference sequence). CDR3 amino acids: CSAYGRYTGELFF. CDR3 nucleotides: TGCAGTGCTTACGGGAGATACACCGGGGAGCTGTTTTTT.

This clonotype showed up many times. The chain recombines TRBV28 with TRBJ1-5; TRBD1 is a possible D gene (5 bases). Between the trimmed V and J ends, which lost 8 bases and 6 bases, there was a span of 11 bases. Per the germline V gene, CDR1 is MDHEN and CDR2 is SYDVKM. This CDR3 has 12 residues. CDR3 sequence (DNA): TGTGCCAGCCACGGGGGTAGTCAGCCCCAGCATTTT. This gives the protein CASHGGSQPQHF. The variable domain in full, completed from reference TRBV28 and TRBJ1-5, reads DVKVTQSSRYLVKRTGEKVFLECVQDMDHENMFWYRQDPGLGLRLIYFSYDVKMKEKGDIPEGYSVSREKKERFSLILESASTNQTSMYLCASHGGSQPQHFGDGTRLSIL.

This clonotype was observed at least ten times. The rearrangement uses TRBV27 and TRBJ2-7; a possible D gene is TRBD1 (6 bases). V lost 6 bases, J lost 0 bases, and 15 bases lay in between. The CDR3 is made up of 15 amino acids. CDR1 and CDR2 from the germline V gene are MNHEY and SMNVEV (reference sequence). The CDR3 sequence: CASRVRGTYSYEQYF. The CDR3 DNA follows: TGTGCCAGCAGAGTGCGAGGGACATACTCCTACGAGCAGTACTTC.

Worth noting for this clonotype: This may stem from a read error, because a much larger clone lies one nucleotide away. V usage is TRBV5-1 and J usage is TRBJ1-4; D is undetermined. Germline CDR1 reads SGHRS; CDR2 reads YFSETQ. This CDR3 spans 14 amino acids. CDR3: CASSLVGVGENLFF. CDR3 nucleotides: TGCGCCAGCAGCCTGGTCGGGGTAGGAGAAAATCTGTTTTTT.

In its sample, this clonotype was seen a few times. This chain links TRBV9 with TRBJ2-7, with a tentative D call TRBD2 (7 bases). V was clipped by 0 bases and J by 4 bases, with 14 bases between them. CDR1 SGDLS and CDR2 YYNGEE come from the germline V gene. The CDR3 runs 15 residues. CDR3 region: CASSVAAAGAYEQYF. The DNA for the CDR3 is TGTGCCAGCAGCGTAGCGGCCGCGGGGGCGTACGAGCAGTACTTC.

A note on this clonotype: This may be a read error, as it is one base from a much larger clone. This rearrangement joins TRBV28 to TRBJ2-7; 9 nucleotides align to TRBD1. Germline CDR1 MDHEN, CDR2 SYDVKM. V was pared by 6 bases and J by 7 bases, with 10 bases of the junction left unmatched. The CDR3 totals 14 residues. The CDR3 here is CASRSPGQGDEQYF. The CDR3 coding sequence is TGTGCCAGCAGGTCGCCGGGACAGGGCGATGAGCAGTACTTC.

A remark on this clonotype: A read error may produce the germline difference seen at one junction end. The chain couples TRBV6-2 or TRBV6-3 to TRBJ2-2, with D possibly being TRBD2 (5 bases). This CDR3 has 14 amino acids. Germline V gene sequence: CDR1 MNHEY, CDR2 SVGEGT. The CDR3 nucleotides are TGTGCCAGCAGTTACAGGGCCCACACCGGGGATCTGTTTTTT. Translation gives CASSYRAHTGDLFF.

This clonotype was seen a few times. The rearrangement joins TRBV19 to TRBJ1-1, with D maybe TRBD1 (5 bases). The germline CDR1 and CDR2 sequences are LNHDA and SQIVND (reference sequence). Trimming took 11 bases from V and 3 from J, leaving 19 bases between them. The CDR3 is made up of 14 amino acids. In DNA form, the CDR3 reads TGTGCCTCGACGCCAGGGCGGTGGGACACTGAAGCTTTCTTT. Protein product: CASTPGRWDTEAFF.

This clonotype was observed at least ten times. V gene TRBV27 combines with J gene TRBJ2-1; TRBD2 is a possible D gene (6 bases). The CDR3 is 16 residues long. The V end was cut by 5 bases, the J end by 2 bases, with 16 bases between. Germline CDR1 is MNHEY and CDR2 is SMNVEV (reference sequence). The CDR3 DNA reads TGTGCCAGCAGTAGGAACCTAGCGCCCACCTACAATGAGCAGTTCTTC. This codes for CASSRNLAPTYNEQFF.